What follows are 19 T cell receptor beta chains derived from one specimen sequenced in a study of shared T cell receptors in the human thymus. Clones were read by immunoSEQ multiplex PCR, and TCRdb kept only the in-frame ones, dropping some. The profile shows some 700,000 clones, 70% to 90% of them singletons. This same sample was also part of a study on human thymus T cells.

Sequenced: thymocytes. Every receptor here comes from a boy under three years old with a congenital heart defect.

The V gene is TRBV10-3, the J gene TRBJ1-1; D gene uncertain. This CDR3 has 17 residues. Trimming took off 3 bases at V and 1 base at J, with 18 bases between the two ends. Germline-derived CDR1 and CDR2 are ENHRY and SYGVKD. The CDR3 DNA reads TGTGCCATCAGTGATAAATCTTCCCCCGCAGGGAACACTGAAGCTTTCTTT. Amino acids: CAISDKSSPAGNTEAFF.

The chain couples TRBV6-1 to TRBJ2-5; 7 bases agree with TRBD1. The CDR3 is 15 residues long. Germline V gene data show CDR1 as MNHNS and CDR2 as SASEGT. The ends lost 10 bases at V and 0 bases at J; junction bases unmatched: 11. In nucleotides, the CDR3 is TGTGCCACCCAGGGACAGCCAAACTACCAAGAGACCCAGTACTTC. It codes for CATQGQPNYQETQYF.

The J gene is TRBJ1-4, the V gene TRBV11-2; 8 positions match TRBD1. The CDR3 has 14 residues. The V gene's germline CDR1 is SGHAT and CDR2 FQNNGV. The V gene end was trimmed by 6 bases and the J gene end by 7 bases; junction bases not matched to a gene: 7. CDR3 amino acids: CASRLGTGGEKLFF. DNA for the CDR3: TGTGCCAGCAGGCTGGGGACAGGAGGTGAAAAACTGTTTTTT.

The rearrangement joins TRBV6-6 to TRBJ1-2; 8 nucleotides line up with TRBD1. V lost 5 bases and J lost 2; bases outside the gene matches: 7. The CDR3 consists of 15 residues. The germline V gene has CDR1 MNHNY and CDR2 SVGAGI (reference sequence). CDR3 bases: TGTGCCAGCAGTCCCGAGGGACAGGAAAACTATGGCTACACCTTC. As protein: CASSPEGQENYGYTF.

This rearrangement joins TRBV18 to TRBJ1-1; D uncertain. CDR3 length: 14 amino acids. Trimming cost V 2 bases and J 2 bases, with 9 bases left between them. Looked up from germline, CDR1 is KGHSH and CDR2 is LQKENI. In nucleotides, the CDR3 is TGTGCCAGCTCACCAGCAGGCCACAACACTGAAGCTTTCTTT. Translation: CASSPAGHNTEAFF.

The V gene is TRBV7-9, the J gene TRBJ1-2; 7 nucleotides match TRBD1. Germline V gene data show CDR1 as SEHNR and CDR2 as FQNEAQ (reference sequence). CDR3 size: 13 residues. V was clipped by 5 bases and J by 8 bases; unmatched bases: 8. CDR3 DNA sequence: TGTGCCAGCAGCCCCGACAGGGAACAAGGCTACACCTTC. Protein product: CASSPDREQGYTF.

The chain joins TRBV9 to TRBJ2-2, with 16 bases fitting TRBD2. CDR3 length: 18 amino acids. The trim removed 0 bases at V and 5 bases at J, leaving 4 bases unmatched. Looked up from germline, CDR1 is SGDLS and CDR2 is YYNGEE. The CDR3 nucleotides read TGTGCCAGCAGCGTAGAGGGACTAGCGGGAGGGTTGACCGGGGAGCTGTTTTTT. Translating it yields CASSVEGLAGGLTGELFF.

The chain couples TRBV6-5 to TRBJ2-1; D call uncertain. The CDR3 loop spans 16 amino acids. Trimming removed 2 bases at V and 8 bases at J, with 19 bases between. Germline CDR1 MNHEY, CDR2 SVGAGI. As DNA, the CDR3 is TGTGCCAGCAGTTACAACTTAACGCAGAAACGGGATGAGCAGTTCTTC. This codes for CASSYNLTQKRDEQFF.

The V call is TRBV29-1, the J call TRBJ2-7, with 13 nucleotides matching TRBD2. The J segment lost 6 bases and the V segment lost 1 base, leaving 15 bases of the junction unmatched. This CDR3 contains 18 residues. Germline CDR1 and CDR2: SQVTM and ANQGSEA. The CDR3 DNA reads as TGCAGCGTTGAAGTTTCCCCGAGGGGGACTAGCGGGATAGGCGAGCAGTACTTC. Its translation: CSVEVSPRGTSGIGEQYF.

This rearrangement joins TRBV5-6 to TRBJ2-7; TRBD1 aligns across 9 bases. The V gene end was trimmed by 2 bases and the J gene end by 3 bases; junction bases not matched to a gene: 6. This CDR3 is 15 amino acids long. CDR1 is SGHDT and CDR2 is YYEEEE in the germline V gene. CDR3 DNA sequence: TGTGCCAGCAGCTTTTTGGGACAGGGCCGCTACGAGCAGTACTTC. Translated: CASSFLGQGRYEQYF. Complete variable domain (other parts from reference TRBV5-6 and TRBJ2-7): DAGVTQSPTHLIKTRGQQVTLRCSPKSGHDTVSWYQQALGQGPQFIFQYYEEEERQRGNFPDRFSGHQFPNYSSELNVNALLLGDSALYLCASSFLGQGRYEQYFGPGTRLTVT.

The chain uses TRBV2 and TRBJ2-3; D gene uncertain. The CDR3 length is 11 residues. The ends were cut back, 6 bases at V and 2 bases at J, with 3 bases in the middle. Looked up from germline, CDR1 is SNHLY and CDR2 is FYNNEI. CDR3 bases: TGTGCCAGCAGGGCCACAGATACGCAGTATTTT. This translates into CASRATDTQYF.

This sequence joins TRBV5-1 and TRBJ2-1, with TRBD1 matching 8 bases. J lost 0 bases, V lost 3 bases, and 5 bases had no gene match. This CDR3 region has 16 residues. From germline, CDR1 is SGHRS and CDR2 YFSETQ. CDR3 sequence: CASSSVTGGSYNEQFF. CDR3 in DNA: TGCGCCAGCAGCTCGGTCACAGGGGGCTCCTACAATGAGCAGTTCTTC.

The rearrangement joins TRBV6-6 to TRBJ2-2; D gene ambiguous. Germline CDR1 reads MNHNY; CDR2 reads SVGAGI (reference sequence). Trimming removed 7 bases from V and 0 bases from J, with 15 bases in between. The CDR3 is 16 residues long. CDR3 region: CASNRKVHANTGELFF. For the CDR3, the DNA is TGTGCCAGCAACAGAAAAGTACACGCGAACACCGGGGAGCTGTTTTTT.

The chain couples TRBV7-9 to TRBJ2-7; 9 bases align to TRBD1. Germline V lookup: CDR1 SEHNR, CDR2 FQNEAQ (reference sequence). The V gene end was trimmed by 2 bases and the J gene end by 3 bases; junction bases not matched to a gene: 11. This CDR3 comprises 17 residues. CDR3 region: CASSLWTGDLDSYEQYF. CDR3 DNA: TGTGCCAGCAGCTTATGGACAGGGGATCTCGACAGCTACGAGCAGTACTTC.

The chain joins TRBV13 to TRBJ1-5, with D tentatively TRBD1 (6 bases). CDR1 is PRHDT, CDR2 FYEKMQ, per germline (reference sequence). V lost 2 bases and J lost 4, with 15 bases in between. The CDR3 is 16 residues long. The CDR3 loop reads CASSLSSQGNNQPQHF. The CDR3 nucleotides read TGTGCCAGCAGCTTAAGTTCTCAGGGGAATAATCAGCCCCAGCATTTT.

This chain links TRBV9 with TRBJ2-1, with 7 positions matching TRBD2. In germline, CDR1 is SGDLS, CDR2 YYNGEE. CDR3 length: 16 residues. V trimming: 0 bases; J trimming: 7 bases; junction bases outside the gene matches: 10. The CDR3 coding sequence is TGTGCCAGCAGCGTAGGTGGGAGGGCCCCGAGAAATGAGCAGTTCTTC. Translated: CASSVGGRAPRNEQFF.

The chain couples TRBV9 to TRBJ2-2; 8 nucleotides agree with TRBD2. Germline V gives CDR1 SGDLS, CDR2 YYNGEE. The J segment lost 0 bases and the V segment lost 4 bases, leaving 14 bases of the junction unmatched. The CDR3 runs to 19 residues. The CDR3: CASSPRRSLLAANTGELFF. CDR3 coding DNA: TGTGCCAGCAGCCCCCGTAGGTCCTTACTAGCGGCGAACACCGGGGAGCTGTTTTTT.

The chain uses TRBV11-2 and TRBJ2-1, with D possibly TRBD1 on 6 matching bases. CDR1 SGHAT and CDR2 FQNNGV come from the germline V gene. CDR3 length: 15 amino acids. V was pared by 6 bases and J by 2 bases, with 14 bases between. CDR3 region: CASSHRVVAYNEQFF. The CDR3 region has the DNA TGTGCCAGCAGTCACAGGGTCGTGGCCTACAATGAGCAGTTCTTC.

V usage is TRBV5-1 and J usage is TRBJ2-3; TRBD2 matches at 7 bases. Germline CDR1 SGHRS, CDR2 YFSETQ. The CDR3 length is 14 residues. V shed 4 bases, J shed 6 bases, and the junction held 8 bases outside the gene matches. This CDR3 reads CASSISSGRDTQYF. The CDR3 region has the DNA TGCGCCAGCAGCATATCTAGCGGTAGGGATACGCAGTATTTT.